Detailed here is one TCR beta chain. Original processing methods: Nucleated cell counts were estimated from reference gene primer amplification. Profiling relied on immunoSEQ multiplex PCR, and the TCRdb table lists in-frame clones only, not all of them. V and J calls and clone size are given by that table; D and trimming were obtained from the DNA. The sample includes a few hundred thousand clones, 85% to 90% seen only once; the top ten take 5.5% to 7.5%. The data belong to a study of blood T cell repertoires in COVID-19. About the research overall: From T cells, B-cell-depleted T cells, or PBMCs came the material, which was cDNA or gDNA.

This CDR3 contains 21 residues. In germline, CDR1 is MNHEY, CDR2 SVGEGT. V lost 2 bases, J lost 0 bases, and 16 bases stayed unmatched. This TCR came from a man between 60 and 70 years old who had recovered from COVID-19. The specimen was peripheral blood. V and J are TRBV6-2 or TRBV6-3 and TRBJ2-1, with 10 bases fitting TRBD2. CDR3 in DNA: TGTGCCAGCAGTTACAGGGAGCGGGGGGGCCTTACCCGAAGCTCCTACAATGAGCAGTTCTTC. Translating it yields CASSYRERGGLTRSSYNEQFF.